What follows describes a single TCR beta chain. No antigen is known for it. The CDR3 spans 14 residues. Germline CDR1 SGHRS, CDR2 YFSETQ. The germline V and J ends were trimmed by 6 bases and 6 bases, with 16 bases remaining between them. These data belong to a study of T cell responses to AZD1222 COVID-19 vaccine. Libraries were prepared by immunoSEQ multiplex PCR; TCRdb keeps only in-frame clonotypes and omits some of them. The sample records 150,000 or so clones, about 90% being singletons. Notes on the study in general: Within unmutated variant regions lay the reported targets of nearly half of spike-specific TCRs. Spike-specific TCR breadth and depth rose after two AZD1222 doses. Most donors were white British, females outnumbered males, and clonal diversity was possibly underestimated. Sampling that yielded the repertoires occurred only after the peak T cell response.

This TCR was sampled from an adult who received the AZD1222 COVID-19 vaccine. The material was peripheral blood, obtained 28 days after the second AZD1222 dose. The chain joins TRBV5-1 to TRBJ2-1; D assignment may be TRBD1 or TRBD2 (7 bases each). The CDR3 bases are TGCGCCAGCATCCTTTCAGGGGGGGCCAATGAGCAGTTCTTC. This translates into CASILSGGANEQFF.